This T cell receptor (beta chain) was observed in a study of blood T cell repertoires in COVID-19. The wider study: The United States, Italy and Spain were the sources of the acute and convalescent COVID-19 samples. PBMCs, B-cell-depleted T cells, or T cells were the source of the cDNA or gDNA that made up the material.

This clone was seen a single time. Original processing methods: Amplified reference gene primers provided the basis for estimating nucleated cell counts. Sequencing was performed with immunoSEQ multiplex PCR; in TCRdb, only in-frame clones are kept and a portion is missing. Clone size and the V and J calls come from that table; the DNA yielded D and trimming. The sample gives roughly 150,000 clones, approximately 80% of which show up once; roughly 5% is in the top ten. V was clipped by 4 bases and J by 6 bases, with 19 bases between them. CDR1 SGHVS and CDR2 FNYEAQ come from the germline V gene. CDR3 length: 15 amino acids.

Source material: PBMCs or T cells enriched from blood (not recorded which). The origin of this receptor is a man aged 70 or older who had been exposed to COVID-19. The V and J genes are TRBV7-6 and TRBJ2-7; possibly TRBD1 for D (6 bases). CDR3 sequence: CASSSETGAKVEQYF. CDR3 nucleotide sequence: TGTGCCAGCAGCTCGGAGACAGGAGCTAAGGTCGAGCAGTACTTC.